This T cell receptor beta chain was sequenced in a study of blood T cell repertoires in COVID-19. Study-level background: From T cells, B-cell-depleted T cells, or PBMCs came the material, which was cDNA or gDNA.

V was pared by 1 base and J by 3 bases, with 13 bases between. The CDR3 covers 16 residues. Germline CDR1 SGHTA, CDR2 FQGNSA. Authors' processing steps: It was from reference gene primer amplification that nucleated cell counts were estimated. The table came from immunoSEQ multiplex PCR; TCRdb's copy has only in-frame clones and leaves some out. V and J calls plus clone size are reproduced from that table; the DNA served to infer D and trimming. The table has some 110,000 clones, about nine tenths seen once. This receptor was obtained from a man in his forties with acute or convalescent COVID-19. Sequenced: peripheral blood. The chain links TRBV7-2 to TRBJ2-1; possibly TRBD2 for D (5 bases). The CDR3 nucleotides are TGTGCCAGCAGCTTAGGTGGTGGGAGTGTCTACAATGAGCAGTTCTTC. This translates into CASSLGGGSVYNEQFF. The variable domain in full, with the rest retrieved from reference TRBV7-2 and TRBJ2-1, is GAGVSQSPSNKVTEKGKDVELRCDPISGHTALYWYRQSLGQGLEFLIYFQGNSAPDKSGLPSDRFSAERTGGSVSTLTIQRTQQEDSAVYLCASSLGGGSVYNEQFFGPGTRLTVL.